This is a list of T cell receptor beta chains from one sample in a study of blood T cell repertoires in COVID-19. TCRdb keeps only in-frame clones here, not all; method: immunoSEQ multiplex PCR. Among under 200,000 clones listed, approximately 88% were seen once. Sample: peripheral blood. These receptors were collected from a man in his late teens or twenties with active or convalescent COVID-19. Both conserved end residues are part of each CDR3. A D gene is named only where the DNA matches it firmly. Only part of the rows carry a size: once, few, many, or a class if the clone is expanded.

clone_size d_call j_call v_call cdr3_nt cdr3_aa
NA NA TRBJ1-1 TRBV28 TGTGCCAGCAGCTCCTCCCTGGGAGCATCCCGCTCCACTGAAGCTTTCTTT CASSSSLGASRSTEAFF
NA NA TRBJ2-2 TRBV5-4 TGTGCCAGCAGCTTGGTCCGGGGTGGAACCGGGGAGCTGTTTTTT CASSLVRGGTGELFF
many TRBD2 TRBJ2-7 TRBV30 TGTGCCTGGAGTGTCCGTCTAGCGGAATCCTACGAGCAGTACTTC CAWSVRLAESYEQYF
NA NA TRBJ1-2 TRBV5-1 TGCGCCAGCAGCTTGAATGGGCCCTCCTATGGCTACACCTTC CASSLNGPSYGYTF
NA NA TRBJ2-7 TRBV7-9 TGTGCCAGCAGCTTTCAGGGCCCTAGCTCCTACGAGCAGTACTTC CASSFQGPSSYEQYF
many NA TRBJ1-2 TRBV5-4 TGTGCCAGCAGCTTGGACAGGGAGACGTCGACGGGCTACACCTTC CASSLDRETSTGYTF
NA TRBD2 TRBJ2-7 TRBV6-5 TGTGCCAGCAGGAGACACGGGGGGGAGCAGTACTTC CASRRHGGEQYF
NA NA TRBJ1-3 TRBV3-1/TRBV3-2 TGTGCCAGCAGCCAAGCAGGGCTTGGAAACACCATATATTTT CASSQAGLGNTIYF
NA TRBD2 TRBJ2-7 TRBV7-7 TGTGCTAGCAGCTCCCGGGGACTAGCGGGAGCGAGGGAGCAGTACTTC CASSSRGLAGAREQYF
few NA TRBJ1-4 TRBV7-9 TGTGCCAGCATGACAGATAATGAAAAACTGTTTTTT CASMTDNEKLFF